This T cell receptor (beta chain) appears in the sequencing data of a study of cytomegalovirus exposure and HLA in healthy donors. Remarks on this clone: The antigen is unknown.

While unrecorded immune exposures were likely, the donors were nominally healthy when sampled. Both 60 Vbeta primers and 13 Jbeta primers went into the PCR. Method: immunoSEQ multiplex PCR; TCRdb's copy keeps in-frame clones and lacks some. The sample lists roughly 190,000 clones, 81% occurring once. CDR1 LNHDA and CDR2 SQIVND come from the germline V gene (reference sequence). There are 14 residues in the CDR3. Trimming left V 7 bases short and J 2 bases short, with 15 bases between. Study observations and caveats: Among TCR beta chains of equal frequency, HLA-associated ones were more clonally expanded in a later analysis. In a later analysis, 16,951 TCR beta sequences were associated with HLA alleles at 0.05 false discovery rate.

Sequenced sample: PBMCs. The sequence was collected from a man aged 50 to 60 in good health and CMV-seronegative. V and J are TRBV19 and TRBJ2-7; maybe TRBD2 (6 bases). CDR3 protein: CASKEGLGTYEQYF. The CDR3, as DNA: TGTGCCAGTAAGGAGGGCCTGGGCACCTACGAGCAGTACTTC.